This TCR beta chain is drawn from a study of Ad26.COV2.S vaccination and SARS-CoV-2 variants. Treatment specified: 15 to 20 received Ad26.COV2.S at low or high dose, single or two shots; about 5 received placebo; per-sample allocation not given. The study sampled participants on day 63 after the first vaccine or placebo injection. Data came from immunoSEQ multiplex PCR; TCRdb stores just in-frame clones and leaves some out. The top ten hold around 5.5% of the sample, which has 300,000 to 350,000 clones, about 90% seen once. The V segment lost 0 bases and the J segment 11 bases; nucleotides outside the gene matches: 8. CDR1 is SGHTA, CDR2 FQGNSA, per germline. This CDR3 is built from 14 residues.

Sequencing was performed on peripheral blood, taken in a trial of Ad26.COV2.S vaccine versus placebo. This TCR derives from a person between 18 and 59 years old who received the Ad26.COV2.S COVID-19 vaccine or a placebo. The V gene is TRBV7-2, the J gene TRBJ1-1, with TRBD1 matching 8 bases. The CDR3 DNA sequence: TGTGCCAGCAGCTTAGCCAGCAGGGGGCGCCTTGCTTTCTTT. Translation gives CASSLASRGRLAFF.